This TCR beta chain comes out of a study of graft-versus-host responses after intestinal transplantation. Overall study context: Anti-thymocyte globulin induction preceded roughly 3 years of tacrolimus and steroid maintenance in all recipients. Study findings and constraints: Allograft clonal ratios (graft-versus-host to host-versus-graft) were high in patients who had graft-donor T cell macrochimerism. Recipient marrow contained GvH clones, some of which appeared first in ileum or blood.

Trimming cost V 3 bases and J 8 bases, with 14 bases left between them. Germline V gene sequence: CDR1 MNHNS, CDR2 SASEGT. The CDR3 covers 14 residues. From the graft tissue, intraepithelial and lamina propria lymphocytes were released through processing. This clone was counted once. Its target is unknown. Clones were read by immunoSEQ multiplex PCR, and TCRdb kept only the in-frame ones, dropping some. The data show roughly 3,000 clones, with about 79% seen just once and around 7% held by the top ten. The source of this sequence is a human patient who received an intestinal transplant, so some T cells may come from the graft donor. The chain links TRBV6-1 to TRBJ2-1; D gene unclear. The sequencing here drew on ileum tissue, taken around 17 and 21 days after intestinal transplantation. CDR3 nucleotides: TGTGCCAGCAGTGACCGGCGGTTATCGGATGAGCAGTTCTTC. This gives the protein CASSDRRLSDEQFF.